Each of the 30 T cell receptor beta chains below was sequenced from the same sample in a study of T-cell memory formation after mild COVID-19. TCRdb re-called the 5' RACE reads through MiXCR, storing one row per CDR3 protein. Of about 560,000 distinct CDR3 sequences in the sample, roughly a fifth are singletons; the top ten hold around 7.7%. What was sequenced was PBMCs or a T cell subset sorted from them (not recorded which). The receptors originated from an adult woman who had mild COVID-19 (a few samples of this study predate the infection). Cell type and time point are not known.

This clonotype was detected only a few times. J is TRBJ2-1 and V is TRBV4-3; 9 bases map to TRBD2. This CDR3 region has 15 residues. Germline CDR1 and CDR2: LGHNA and YSLEER. Trimming took 6 bases from V and 1 from J; bases not matched to a gene: 4. CDR3 sequence (DNA): TGCGCCAGCAGTACTAGCGGGTATTCCTACAATGAGCAGTTCTTC. It is translated as CASSTSGYSYNEQFF.

This clonotype showed up many times. V usage is TRBV25-1 and J usage is TRBJ2-7, with a weak D call TRBD2 (6 bases). Trimming took 3 bases from V and 0 from J, leaving 9 bases between them. CDR3 length: 14 amino acids. Germline V gives CDR1 MGHDK, CDR2 SYGVNS. The CDR3 sequence: CASSDSGSSYEQYF. CDR3 sequence (DNA): TGTGCCAGCAGTGACTCCGGGAGCTCCTACGAGCAGTACTTC.

This clonotype was seen repeatedly, ten times or more. The V gene is TRBV2, the J gene TRBJ2-3; maybe TRBD1 (5 bases). V was shortened by 9 bases and J by 4 bases, with 11 bases between the two germline ends. This CDR3 spans 12 amino acids. Germline CDR1 reads SNHLY; CDR2 reads FYNNEI. CDR3 bases: TGTGCCAGTGAAGGGGTCGCAGATACGCAGTATTTT. Protein sequence: CASEGVADTQYF.

The gene calls are TRBV5-1 and TRBJ1-1; 7 nucleotides align to TRBD1. V was pared by 0 bases and J by 7 bases, with 6 bases of the junction left unmatched. CDR1 is SGHRS and CDR2 is YFSETQ in the germline V gene. This CDR3 spans 14 amino acids. The CDR3 coding sequence is TGCGCCAGCAGCTTGGGACAGGGCCCCATTGAAGCTTTCTTT. Amino acids: CASSLGQGPIEAFF.

V and J are TRBV9 and TRBJ2-3; 11 nucleotides line up with TRBD2. The CDR3 extends over 18 amino acids. Trimming cost V 2 bases and J 2 bases; bases outside gene matches: 10. Germline values: CDR1 SGDLS, CDR2 YYNGEE. CDR3: CASSVPTSGSWVTDTQYF. The CDR3 DNA is TGTGCCAGCAGCGTCCCTACTAGCGGGAGTTGGGTCACAGATACGCAGTATTTT.

This clonotype was counted ten times or more. The J gene is TRBJ2-1, the V gene TRBV20-1; D unresolved. The V end lost 6 bases, the J end lost 8 bases, and 11 bases lay between the germline ends. Per the germline V gene, CDR1 is DFQATT and CDR2 is SNEGSKA (reference sequence). The CDR3 totals 11 residues. CDR3 sequence (DNA): TGCAGTGCCGTCACTACGGATGAGCAGTTCTTC. Protein sequence: CSAVTTDEQFF.

This clonotype was found a few times. The rearrangement links TRBV7-6 to TRBJ2-1; the match to TRBD2 covers 10 bases. The trim removed 0 bases at V and 14 bases at J, leaving 7 bases unmatched. CDR1 and CDR2 (germline): SGHVS, FNYEAQ. The CDR3 is made up of 14 amino acids. CDR3 coding DNA: TGTGCCAGCAGCTTAGCAAGTCATAGCGGGAGGAAGTTCTTC. It translates to CASSLASHSGRKFF.

This chain joins TRBV7-8 and TRBJ1-2; 9 bases map to TRBD1. The CDR3 contains 13 residues. Per germline, CDR1 SGHVS and CDR2 FQNEAQ. Losses at the gene ends were 8 bases for V and 8 bases for J; bases not matched to a gene: 9. CDR3 amino acids: CASARTGAGGYTF. CDR3 nucleotide sequence: TGTGCCAGCGCTAGGACAGGGGCTGGAGGCTACACCTTC.

The chain has TRBV6-5 and TRBJ1-2, with D perhaps matching TRBD1 (5 bases). The CDR3 is 15 residues long. CDR1 and CDR2 (germline): MNHEY, SVGAGI. V was cut by 3 bases and J by 4 bases, with 15 bases left in between. In DNA, the CDR3 is TGTGCCAGCAGTTATGTGGCAGGGAATCGCTATGGCTACACCTTC. Residues: CASSYVAGNRYGYTF.

This clonotype was counted a few times. This chain uses TRBV9 with TRBJ2-3, with D perhaps matching TRBD1 or TRBD2 (6 bases each). The CDR3 is 16 residues long. Germline V gene lookup returns CDR1 SGDLS and CDR2 YYNGEE. The V and J ends lost 4 bases and 2 bases respectively, with 17 bases between them. CDR3 residues: CASSPLEGGFTDTQYF. Written as DNA, the CDR3 is TGTGCCAGCAGCCCCCTTGAGGGGGGATTCACAGATACGCAGTATTTT. The full variable domain, with the rest looked up from reference TRBV9 and TRBJ2-3, is DSGVTQTPKHLITATGQRVTLRCSPRSGDLSVYWYQQSLDQGLQFLIQYYNGEERAKGNILERFSAQQFPDLHSELNLSSLELGDSALYFCASSPLEGGFTDTQYFGPGTRLTVL.

This clonotype came up a few times. The gene calls are TRBV7-6 and TRBJ2-1; D is perhaps TRBD2 (6 bases). Trimming took 0 bases from V and 3 from J, leaving 12 bases between them. CDR3 length equals 16 residues. Germline V lookup: CDR1 SGHVS, CDR2 FNYEAQ. CDR3 sequence (DNA): TGTGCCAGCAGCTTAGCGGCTAGCGAGTTCTACAATGAGCAGTTCTTC. Its protein is CASSLAASEFYNEQFF.

This clonotype was recorded a few times. This chain connects TRBV6-1 to TRBJ1-5, with D unclear. Trimming took 7 bases from V and 1 from J, leaving 8 bases between them. The germline V gene encodes CDR1 MNHNS and CDR2 SASEGT. The CDR3 is 13 residues long. CDR3 DNA sequence: TGTGCCAGCATCCTCGACAGCAATCAGCCCCAGCATTTT. It encodes CASILDSNQPQHF.

This clonotype has more than one count but fewer than ten. The chain uses TRBV20-1 and TRBJ2-7; perhaps D is TRBD1 or TRBD2 (6 bases each). The CDR3 contains 14 residues. Germline V gene data show CDR1 as DFQATT and CDR2 as SNEGSKA (reference sequence). The V gene lost 7 bases and the J gene lost 6 bases, with 22 bases spanning the gap. Written as DNA, the CDR3 is TGCAGTGGAAGCAGGAAGGGGGGCCGGGTCGAGCAGTACTTC. Its protein is CSGSRKGGRVEQYF.

The chain recombines TRBV7-2 with TRBJ2-7, with TRBD2 matching 11 bases. Germline V lookup: CDR1 SGHTA, CDR2 FQGNSA. V shed 0 bases and J 7 bases; nucleotides not matched to a gene: 5. The CDR3 covers 15 residues. The CDR3 region has the DNA TGTGCCAGCAGCTTAGCACTAGCGGGAGCTCGGGAGCAGTACTTC. Its translation: CASSLALAGAREQYF.

This chain links TRBV20-1 with TRBJ1-5; a weak D match, TRBD1 (5 bases). Germline loops: CDR1 DFQATT, CDR2 SNEGSKA (reference sequence). The V end was cut by 1 base, the J end by 0 bases, with 10 bases between. This CDR3 has 15 residues. In DNA, the CDR3 is TGCAGTGCTAGAGGACAGCCTCATAGCAATCAGCCCCAGCATTTT. It encodes CSARGQPHSNQPQHF.

Many counts were recorded for this clonotype. V is TRBV4-3 and J is TRBJ2-7; TRBD1 matches 9 bases. The CDR3 sequence is 16 residues long. Germline V gene data show CDR1 as LGHNA and CDR2 as YSLEER. The J segment lost 5 bases and the V segment lost 3 bases, leaving 11 bases of the junction unmatched. The CDR3 loop is CASSHWGTGKRNEQYF. The CDR3 bases are TGCGCCAGCAGCCATTGGGGGACAGGGAAGCGAAACGAGCAGTACTTC.

This clonotype turned up a few times. The genes are TRBV10-3 and TRBJ2-3; D possibly uses TRBD1 or TRBD2 (5 bases each). Germline assignment: CDR1 ENHRY and CDR2 SYGVKD. The CDR3 runs to 13 residues. V was pared by 4 bases and J by 9 bases, with 14 bases between. The CDR3: CAISAPRDETQYF. CDR3 sequence (DNA): TGTGCCATCAGTGCCCCCCGGGACGAGACGCAGTATTTT.

This sequence joins TRBV24-1 and TRBJ2-7; D may be TRBD1 (6 bases). Trimming pared 4 bases from V and 3 bases from J, leaving 18 bases between. The CDR3 extends over 16 amino acids. Germline values: CDR1 KGHDR, CDR2 SFDVKD. The CDR3 protein is CATSDSRADRYYEQYF. DNA of the CDR3: TGTGCCACCAGTGACTCTCGGGCGGACAGATACTACGAGCAGTACTTC.

The chain combines TRBV18 with TRBJ2-7; D might be TRBD1 (5 bases). This CDR3 has 14 residues. With 2 bases removed from V and 6 bases from J, the gap between germline ends came to 14 bases. Germline V CDR1 and CDR2: KGHSH, LQKENI. The CDR3: CASSPMAGLSEQYF. The CDR3 bases are TGTGCCAGCTCACCAATGGCAGGGTTAAGCGAGCAGTACTTC.

This clonotype appeared a few times. This chain joins TRBV5-1 and TRBJ2-2, with TRBD2 as a possible D gene (6 bases). Deletions cut 4 bases from V and 0 bases from J, with 13 bases between. This CDR3 is 16 amino acids long. Germline CDR1 reads SGHRS; CDR2 reads YFSETQ. DNA for the CDR3: TGCGCCAGCAGCCCCTTCGGGAGCGCGAACACCGGGGAGCTGTTTTTT. Amino acid sequence: CASSPFGSANTGELFF.

The chain employs TRBV30 and TRBJ2-7; a weak D match, TRBD1 (6 bases). Germline CDR1 and CDR2: GTSNPN and SVGIG (reference sequence). CDR3 length: 12 residues. Trimming stripped 3 bases from V and 7 bases from J, with 13 bases between. The CDR3 spells CAWRSGVWEQYF. In DNA form, the CDR3 reads TGTGCCTGGAGGTCAGGGGTGTGGGAGCAGTACTTC.

The chain is built from TRBV7-9 and TRBJ2-1; D may be TRBD1 (6 bases). The CDR3 consists of 17 residues. The V end lost 1 base, the J end lost 4 bases, and 17 bases lay between the germline ends. Germline V gene lookup returns CDR1 SEHNR and CDR2 FQNEAQ (reference sequence). The DNA of the CDR3 is TGTGCCAGCAGCTTAGTTTGGGGGACACCTTCTTACAATGAGCAGTTCTTC. It specifies CASSLVWGTPSYNEQFF.

This chain connects TRBV5-1 to TRBJ2-2; TRBD1 matches 11 bases. The CDR3 loop spans 15 amino acids. With 3 bases clipped from V and 6 bases from J, the junction kept 4 bases outside the gene matches. Germline V gene lookup returns CDR1 SGHRS and CDR2 YFSETQ. For the CDR3, the DNA is TGCGCCAGCAGCTCAGGGACAGGGGGTGCCGGGGAGCTGTTTTTT. It yields the protein CASSSGTGGAGELFF.

This chain uses TRBV20-1 with TRBJ2-4; 8 nucleotides agree with TRBD2. Germline V gene lookup returns CDR1 DFQATT and CDR2 SNEGSKA (reference sequence). V lost 1 base and J lost 1; bases outside the gene matches: 6. The CDR3 totals 16 residues. CDR3 in amino acids: CSARVAGRQAKNIQYF. Written as DNA, the CDR3 is TGCAGTGCTAGAGTAGCGGGGCGACAGGCCAAAAACATTCAGTACTTC.

This clonotype was detected only a few times. The rearrangement uses TRBV24-1 and TRBJ2-1; 11 bases are a match to TRBD1. With V trimmed by 3 bases and J by 8 bases, 8 bases remained unmatched. CDR3 length equals 16 residues. Germline CDR1 KGHDR, CDR2 SFDVKD. As DNA, the CDR3 is TGTGCCACCAGTGATCACCGGGACAGGGGGTTGGATGAGCAGTTCTTC. Amino acids: CATSDHRDRGLDEQFF.

The chain couples TRBV9 to TRBJ2-2; D call uncertain. The CDR3 has 12 residues. CDR1 SGDLS and CDR2 YYNGEE come from the germline V gene. V lost 0 bases to trimming and J lost 7 bases, with 4 bases between them. In DNA, the CDR3 is TGTGCCAGCAGCGTAGCGGGCGGGGAGCTGTTTTTT. Translated, it gives CASSVAGGELFF.

The V call is TRBV6-5, the J call TRBJ2-1; no definite D call. This CDR3 spans 13 amino acids. Germline values: CDR1 MNHEY, CDR2 SVGAGI. The V end was cut by 5 bases, the J end by 15 bases, with 20 bases between. The CDR3 loop is CASSRDRGTYSFF. As DNA, the CDR3 is TGTGCCAGCAGTCGAGATCGAGGAACTTATTCGTTCTTC.

The rearrangement links TRBV14 to TRBJ2-1, with 8 bases matching TRBD2. This CDR3 comprises 18 residues. Germline lookup yields CDR1 SGHDN and CDR2 FVKESK. Trimming cost V 4 bases and J 0 bases; bases outside gene matches: 11. Here the CDR3 reads CASSLYGSGISSYNEQFF. CDR3 sequence (DNA): TGTGCCAGCAGCCTTTACGGTAGCGGGATCAGCTCCTACAATGAGCAGTTCTTC.

J is TRBJ1-1 and V is TRBV27; no clear D gene. Germline CDR1 and CDR2: MNHEY and SMNVEV (reference sequence). Trimming took 7 bases from V and 3 from J, leaving 15 bases between them. This CDR3 region has 14 residues. The CDR3 DNA reads TGTGCCAGCAATACGATCCGGGCTGACACTGAAGCTTTCTTT. As protein: CASNTIRADTEAFF.

This clonotype was counted a few times. The rearrangement joins TRBV15 to TRBJ2-3, with D possibly being TRBD1 or TRBD2 (5 bases each). CDR3 length: 12 residues. V lost 5 bases and J 4 bases, leaving 7 bases between the germline ends. The germline V gene encodes CDR1 LNHNV and CDR2 YYDKDF (reference sequence). For the CDR3, the DNA is TGTGCCACCAGCGTGGGACCAGATACGCAGTATTTT. Translated, it gives CATSVGPDTQYF.